The TCR beta chain described here comes from a study of T cells in women clearing cervical HPV infection. On the study more broadly: Controls' single incident HPV16 infection cleared within 12 months without precancer. Findings of the study overall: Richness plus V gene abundances separated cases from controls with AUC less than 0.9.

A remark on this clone: Its antigen is currently unknown. The CDR3 is cut off 3 residues early in the read; its end comes from the germline J gene.

Here immunoSEQ multiplex PCR was the method, and the copy in TCRdb shows in-frame clones only, minus some. This table holds 20,000 to 25,000 clones. V was clipped by 3 bases and J by 3 bases; unmatched bases: 6. The length of the CDR3 is 14 residues. From germline, CDR1 is DFQATT and CDR2 SNEGSKA (reference sequence). Sequenced sample: blood buffy coat. V gene TRBV20-1 combines with J gene TRBJ2-7; 9 positions agree with TRBD2. The receptor comes from a woman aged 18 to 69 with a cervical HPV16 infection that either progressed to CIN3+ or cleared (not recorded which). CDR3 loop: CSASDRTSDYEQYF. CDR3 bases read: TGCAGTGCTAGCGACCGGACTAGCGACTACGAG.